This T cell receptor (beta chain) originates from a study of T cells in women clearing cervical HPV infection. Clones were read by immunoSEQ multiplex PCR, and TCRdb kept only the in-frame ones, dropping some. The listing records some 41,000 clones. V gave up 2 bases and J gave up 0 bases; unmatched junction bases: 3. This CDR3 has 16 amino acids. Germline CDR1 and CDR2: SGHTA and FQGTGA. For this clone: The CDR3 end lies 3 residues beyond the end of the read and is filled in from the germline J gene.

The chain links TRBV7-3 to TRBJ2-3, with 9 nucleotides matching TRBD2. The receptor comes from a woman between 18 and 75 years old with a cervical HPV16 infection that either progressed to CIN3+ or cleared (not recorded which). Sequencing was done on a sample of blood buffy coat. CDR3 sequence: CASSLLAGPSTDTQYF. The CDR3 DNA, read in part, is TGTGCCAGCAGCTTACTAGCGGGACCTAGCACAGATACG.